The sequence of this TCR beta chain was determined in a study of multiple sclerosis patients with progressive multifocal leukoencephalopathy. Regarding the study as a whole: TRBV and TRBJ usage showed no common pattern when PML developed. Clones expanded at PML were already present before and during natalizumab.

The CDR3 is made up of 15 amino acids. The J segment lost 0 bases and the V segment lost 5 bases, leaving 3 bases of the junction unmatched. The germline V gene encodes CDR1 SNHLY and CDR2 FYNNEI. Every PCR reaction included synthetic inline CDR3 controls for all V-J pairings. Repertoires were generated with immunoSEQ multiplex PCR, while TCRdb's copy carries only in-frame clones and drops some. The sample holds about 30,000 clones, 90% to 95% seen once. Time point reported: before natalizumab initiation. T0 blood was collected before the first natalizumab infusion. To note about this clone: As yet, its antigen is unknown.

The sample taken for sequencing was PBMCs. The chain couples TRBV2 to TRBJ2-7, with TRBD2 identical over 11 bases. The sequence derives from a man aged 30 to 45 with multiple sclerosis. CDR3 in amino acids: CASSLSGRASYEQYF. DNA for the CDR3: TGTGCCAGCAGTCTTAGCGGGAGGGCCTCCTACGAGCAGTACTTC.